Presented here are 28 T cell receptor beta chains from one specimen sequenced in a study of neurological immune-mediated disorders. TCRdb reanalysed the 5' RACE reads using MiXCR and keeps one entry per CDR3 protein. The sample has fewer than 85,000 distinct CDR3 sequences, approximately 5% seen once; the top ten hold around 2.3%. The sample taken for sequencing was PBMCs. The source is a woman younger than 45 with multiple sclerosis.

This clonotype has at least ten counts. The genes are TRBV20-1 and TRBJ2-1; TRBD2 matches at 9 bases. The germline V gene has CDR1 DFQATT and CDR2 SNEGSKA (reference sequence). The CDR3 sequence is 15 residues long. The V and J ends lost 5 bases and 7 bases, in that order; junction bases with no gene match: 12. The CDR3 DNA sequence: TGCAGTGCTCCCGTAGCGGGAGCCGGGAGTAATGAGCAGTTCTTC. Translation gives CSAPVAGAGSNEQFF.

This clonotype has a count of ten or more. J is TRBJ1-2 and V is TRBV28; 7 nucleotides line up with TRBD1. CDR3 length equals 17 residues. The V segment lost 5 bases and the J segment 1 base; nucleotides outside the gene matches: 13. CDR1 is MDHEN, CDR2 SYDVKM, per germline. Here the CDR3 DNA reads TGTGCCAGCAGTCCGAGCCGACAGGGCCCCGTTAACTATGGCTACACCTTC. Protein: CASSPSRQGPVNYGYTF.

This clonotype was detected a few times. The V gene is TRBV12-3 or TRBV12-4, the J gene TRBJ2-1; D unclear. Trimming stripped 4 bases from V and 1 base from J, with 5 bases between. This CDR3 has 13 amino acids. CDR3 loop: CASSSRSYNEQFF. The CDR3 DNA sequence: TGTGCCAGCAGTTCGCGGTCCTACAATGAGCAGTTCTTC.

This clonotype showed up many times. CDR3 in DNA: TGTGCCAGCAGCCAAGACTTAGTATCGGATACGCAGTATTTT. It is translated as CASSQDLVSDTQYF. This chain connects TRBV3-1 to TRBJ2-3; no firm D call. This CDR3 region has 14 residues. The germline V and J ends were trimmed by 0 bases and 6 bases, with 10 bases remaining between them. Per the germline V gene, CDR1 is LGHDT and CDR2 is YNNKEL (reference sequence).

This clonotype was found many times. The rearrangement joins TRBV5-6 to TRBJ1-1, with D maybe TRBD1 (6 bases). This CDR3 contains 15 residues. V gave up 4 bases and J gave up 3 bases, with 16 bases separating them. Per the germline V gene, CDR1 is SGHDT and CDR2 is YYEEEE. DNA for the CDR3: TGTGCCAGCAGCCTACTGGGGGGGCAGGACACTGAAGCTTTCTTT. Protein sequence: CASSLLGGQDTEAFF.

This clonotype was observed a handful of times. This chain joins TRBV7-9 and TRBJ2-5; weak D call: TRBD2 (6 bases). Trimming removed 8 bases at V and 0 bases at J, with 13 bases between. The CDR3 spans 14 residues. Germline V gene sequence: CDR1 SEHNR, CDR2 FQNEAQ (reference sequence). CDR3 nucleotides: TGTGCCAGCGAAGCGGGTGTTTACCAAGAGACCCAGTACTTC. Protein: CASEAGVYQETQYF.

This clonotype was picked up many times. In nucleotides, the CDR3 is TGCGCCAGCAGCTCGGACCAGGGGGAAGAGACCCAGTACTTC. This translates into CASSSDQGEETQYF. The rearrangement uses TRBV5-1 and TRBJ2-5; 7 nucleotides agree with TRBD1. Losses at the gene ends were 3 bases for V and 3 bases for J; bases not matched to a gene: 5. This CDR3 region has 14 residues. From germline, CDR1 is SGHRS and CDR2 YFSETQ.

The sample holds many counts of this clonotype. V usage is TRBV5-1 and J usage is TRBJ1-1; D is ambiguous. The CDR3 runs 13 residues. The V gene's germline CDR1 is SGHRS and CDR2 YFSETQ. V was trimmed by 6 bases and J by 0 bases, leaving 9 bases between them. The CDR3 DNA reads TGCGCCAGCATGATTGCGGTGAACACTGAAGCTTTCTTT. This encodes CASMIAVNTEAFF.

This chain connects TRBV7-9 to TRBJ2-7; possibly TRBD1 for D (6 bases). The CDR3 runs 17 residues. Germline assignment: CDR1 SEHNR and CDR2 FQNEAQ (reference sequence). Trimming left V 5 bases short and J 0 bases short, with 20 bases between. CDR3 sequence reads: CASSQRSDRKSSYEQYV. DNA of the CDR3: TGTGCCAGCAGCCAAAGATCAGACAGGAAAAGCTCCTACGAGCAGTACGTC.

This clonotype has at least ten counts. V is TRBV20-1 and J is TRBJ2-7; tentatively, D is TRBD2 (7 bases). CDR1 is DFQATT, CDR2 SNEGSKA, per germline (reference sequence). Trimming removed 2 bases from V and 2 bases from J, with 19 bases in between. The CDR3 has 16 residues. The CDR3 loop is CSARPVRLGGAYEQYF. The DNA of the CDR3 is TGCAGTGCTAGACCCGTCCGACTAGGGGGGGCCTACGAGCAGTACTTC.

V usage is TRBV19 and J usage is TRBJ2-4, with D tentatively TRBD1 or TRBD2 (7 bases each). Germline CDR1 reads LNHDA; CDR2 reads SQIVND (reference sequence). The CDR3 consists of 14 residues. Trimming shortened V by 3 bases and J by 7 bases, and 13 bases separated the two germline ends. The CDR3 nucleotides are TGTGCCAGTAGTATCTCAGGGGGAGGGAACATTCAGTACTTC. Translated, it gives CASSISGGGNIQYF. The variable domain in full, completed from reference TRBV19 and TRBJ2-4, reads DGGITQSPKYLFRKEGQNVTLSCEQNLNHDAMYWYRQDPGQGLRLIYYSQIVNDFQKGDIAEGYSVSREKKESFPLTVTSAQKNPTAFYLCASSISGGGNIQYFGAGTRLSVL.

This clonotype was seen many times. The genes are TRBV20-1 and TRBJ1-5; a possible D gene is TRBD1 (5 bases). The CDR3 length is 14 residues. Trimming removed 2 bases at V and 3 bases at J, with 11 bases between. Germline CDR1 and CDR2: DFQATT and SNEGSKA (reference sequence). CDR3 DNA sequence: TGCAGTGCTAGAATAGACAGATACAATCAGCCCCAGCATTTT. Translating gives CSARIDRYNQPQHF.

This clonotype has only a few counts. The rearrangement uses TRBV5-1 and TRBJ2-6; D gene uncertain. This CDR3 comprises 17 residues. V lost 4 bases and J 0 bases, leaving 14 bases between the germline ends. The germline CDR1 and CDR2 sequences are SGHRS and YFSETQ. The CDR3 DNA reads as TGCGCCAGCAGCGCAACTTCCACAGCCTCTGGGGCCAACGTCCTGACTTTC. This gives the protein CASSATSTASGANVLTF.

This clonotype has ten or more counts. V gene TRBV5-1 combines with J gene TRBJ2-7; TRBD2 aligns across 7 bases. Germline assignment: CDR1 SGHRS and CDR2 YFSETQ. The CDR3 contains 16 residues. The V and J ends lost 2 bases and 6 bases, in that order; junction bases with no gene match: 14. CDR3 nucleotides: TGCGCCAGCAGCTTTAGTCTAGCGGACAACGCGGCCGAGCAGTACTTC. This codes for CASSFSLADNAAEQYF.

The gene calls are TRBV7-6 and TRBJ2-1; 11 bases fit TRBD2. Per germline, CDR1 SGHVS and CDR2 FNYEAQ. The length of the CDR3 is 21 residues. Trimming at V came to 5 bases and at J to 1 base, leaving 19 bases not matched to a gene. CDR3 in DNA: TGTGCCAGCAGCCATGTGATTACGGGACTAGCGGAAACCCGGTCCTACAATGAGCAGTTCTTC. As protein: CASSHVITGLAETRSYNEQFF.

This clonotype was seen ten or more times. The rearrangement joins TRBV6-2 or TRBV6-3 to TRBJ2-7, with 7 nucleotides matching TRBD1. V shed 8 bases, J shed 2 bases, and the junction held 12 bases outside the gene matches. The CDR3 has 15 amino acids. Germline V gives CDR1 MNHEY, CDR2 SVGEGT. CDR3: CASEGRDRATYEQYF. In DNA form, the CDR3 reads TGTGCCAGCGAAGGACGGGACAGAGCCACCTACGAGCAGTACTTC.

This clonotype came up many times. V and J are TRBV20-1 and TRBJ2-1; TRBD1 aligns across 7 bases. Germline V gene lookup returns CDR1 DFQATT and CDR2 SNEGSKA (reference sequence). This CDR3 contains 15 residues. Germline trimming cut 5 bases from V and 5 bases from J; bases unmatched to any gene: 12. CDR3 in amino acids: CSACLMTGSNNEQFF. The DNA for the CDR3 is TGCAGTGCTTGCCTGATGACAGGGTCCAACAATGAGCAGTTCTTC.

This clonotype occurred many times. The V gene is TRBV20-1, the J gene TRBJ2-7, with TRBD1 matching 7 bases. Germline V gene data show CDR1 as DFQATT and CDR2 as SNEGSKA (reference sequence). Losses at the gene ends were 4 bases for V and 2 bases for J; bases not matched to a gene: 5. The CDR3 is 13 residues long. The CDR3 sequence is CSAIPGQAYEQYF. DNA of the CDR3: TGCAGTGCTATCCCTGGACAGGCCTACGAGCAGTACTTC.

This clonotype appeared many times. This chain links TRBV5-1 with TRBJ2-5; 8 bases line up with TRBD1. The CDR3 sequence is 16 residues long. After removal of 4 bases from V and 4 bases from J, the junction contained 12 bases not matched to a gene. In germline, CDR1 is SGHRS, CDR2 YFSETQ. The CDR3 sequence is CASSRSRTGRAETQYF. In DNA form, the CDR3 reads TGCGCCAGCAGCCGTTCTAGGACAGGGCGGGCAGAGACCCAGTACTTC.

The chain combines TRBV5-1 with TRBJ2-1, with D tentatively TRBD1 or TRBD2 (5 bases each). This CDR3 region has 16 residues. The V end lost 4 bases, the J end lost 0 bases, and 14 bases lay between the germline ends. Per the germline V gene, CDR1 is SGHRS and CDR2 is YFSETQ. CDR3: CASSVGTQSSYNEQFF. Here the CDR3 DNA reads TGCGCCAGCAGCGTTGGGACCCAGAGCTCCTACAATGAGCAGTTCTTC.

This clonotype has a count of ten or more. This sequence joins TRBV20-1 and TRBJ2-7; D remains unclear. The CDR3 runs 12 residues. The V end was cut by 1 base, the J end by 0 bases, with 4 bases between. Germline V gene lookup returns CDR1 DFQATT and CDR2 SNEGSKA (reference sequence). The CDR3, as DNA: TGCAGTGCTAGAGGGGACTCCTACGAGCAGTACTTC. Amino acid sequence: CSARGDSYEQYF.

V gene TRBV5-1 combines with J gene TRBJ2-1, with 7 bases that match TRBD1. Germline lookup yields CDR1 SGHRS and CDR2 YFSETQ. V shed 3 bases, J shed 8 bases, and the junction held 5 bases outside the gene matches. The CDR3 loop spans 13 amino acids. The CDR3 reads CASSSDRSHEQFF. DNA for the CDR3: TGCGCCAGCAGCTCGGACAGGAGCCATGAGCAGTTCTTC.

In its sample, this clonotype was seen many times. This chain joins TRBV20-1 and TRBJ2-4; D call uncertain. The CDR3 consists of 13 residues. Germline V gene lookup returns CDR1 DFQATT and CDR2 SNEGSKA (reference sequence). V lost 1 base and J lost 1, with 5 bases in between. The chain's CDR3 is CSARVPAKNIQYF. DNA of the CDR3: TGCAGTGCTAGAGTCCCGGCCAAAAACATTCAGTACTTC.

This clonotype was observed a handful of times. The chain couples TRBV7-9 to TRBJ2-7; a weak D match, TRBD2 (6 bases). Germline assignment: CDR1 SEHNR and CDR2 FQNEAQ (reference sequence). The CDR3 loop spans 15 amino acids. Trimming took off 4 bases at V and 3 bases at J, with 16 bases between the two ends. The CDR3 here is CASSSHRGGDYEQYF. The CDR3 coding sequence is TGTGCCAGCAGCTCCCACCGGGGAGGCGACTACGAGCAGTACTTC.

There are a few counts of this clonotype. This chain joins TRBV12-3 or TRBV12-4 and TRBJ2-3; D is unclear. Trimming removed 6 bases from V and 2 bases from J, with 15 bases in between. The CDR3 covers 15 residues. The CDR3 sequence is CASSRVPGSTDTQYF. The CDR3 coding sequence is TGTGCCAGCAGCCGCGTTCCCGGGTCCACAGATACGCAGTATTTT.

This clonotype was picked up many times. The genes are TRBV12-3 or TRBV12-4 and TRBJ1-3, with D unresolved. The CDR3 is 12 residues long. V lost 6 bases and J 5 bases, leaving 8 bases between the germline ends. The CDR3 reads CASSRDRNTIYF. Here the CDR3 DNA reads TGTGCCAGCAGCCGGGATAGAAACACCATATATTTT.

This clonotype was seen a handful of times. This chain links TRBV5-1 with TRBJ1-2, with 8 bases aligning to TRBD1. The J segment lost 4 bases and the V segment lost 4 bases, leaving 9 bases of the junction unmatched. The CDR3 totals 15 residues. In germline, CDR1 is SGHRS, CDR2 YFSETQ. The CDR3: CASSRETGAIYGYTF. CDR3 DNA sequence: TGCGCCAGCAGCAGGGAGACAGGGGCTATCTATGGCTACACCTTC.

About this clonotype itself: At one of its ends the junction is not consistent with the germline gene, which may arise from a read error. V usage is TRBV5-1 and J usage is TRBJ1-6; 10 bases are a match to TRBD1. The germline CDR1 and CDR2 sequences are SGHRS and YFSETQ. This CDR3 is built from 15 residues. Here the CDR3 reads CASSLGGQGNSPLHF. The DNA of the CDR3 is TGCGCCAGCAGCTTGGGGGGACAGGGGAATTCACCCCTACACTTT.